Shown below are 4 T cell receptor beta chains from a single sample sequenced in a study of T cell responses to AZD1222 COVID-19 vaccine (dated by TCRdb to the early 2020s). The library came from the immunoSEQ multiplex PCR assay. The source is immuneACCESS, and TCRdb retained only in-frame sequences with V and J called. Part of the clones is not carried over; for the studies checked, unresolved V genes explain less than half of this, and the remainder is unexplained. The sample table lists roughly 120,000 clones, over 75% of them with a count of one. The top ten clones comprise over 2.5% of the sample. What this sample's time point label stands for: baseline before first vaccination. Specimen: peripheral blood, collected on day 0 of AZD1222 vaccination. The receptor set was obtained from an adult in good health.

V gene TRBV5-1 combines with J gene TRBJ1-5, with D tentatively TRBD1 (6 bases). The V and J ends lost 1 base and 4 bases respectively, with 9 bases between them. CDR3 length: 14 residues. From germline, CDR1 is SGHRS and CDR2 YFSETQ. CDR3 sequence (DNA): TGCGCCAGCAGCTTGACAGGGCTAAATCAGCCCCAGCATTTT. Translated, it gives CASSLTGLNQPQHF.

The J gene is TRBJ1-3, the V gene TRBV5-1; TRBD1 matches at 7 bases. This CDR3 region has 17 residues. In germline, CDR1 is SGHRS, CDR2 YFSETQ. J gave up 2 bases and V 1 base, and 9 bases lay outside the gene matches. This CDR3 reads CASSLWTGGGPGNTIYF. In DNA form, the CDR3 reads TGCGCCAGCAGCTTGTGGACAGGCGGGGGCCCTGGAAACACCATATATTTT.

This clone was found a few times. The chain carries TRBV19 and TRBJ1-2; 12 bases line up with TRBD1. J lost 10 bases, V lost 2 bases, and 2 bases had no gene match. The germline CDR1 and CDR2 sequences are LNHDA and SQIVND (reference sequence). The CDR3 contains 13 residues. The DNA for the CDR3 is TGTGCCAGTAGTATATCGGGACAGGGGGCCTACACCTTC. Its protein is CASSISGQGAYTF.

This rearrangement joins TRBV6-1 to TRBJ1-2, with TRBD1 as a possible D gene (6 bases). Trimming took 0 bases from V and 4 from J, leaving 27 bases between them. The CDR3 consists of 20 residues. CDR1 is MNHNS, CDR2 SASEGT, per germline. The CDR3 protein is CASSEADGQLRIEAGYGYTF. DNA of the CDR3: TGTGCCAGCAGTGAAGCAGATGGACAGCTGCGGATAGAAGCGGGCTATGGCTACACCTTC.